This T cell receptor (beta chain) is from a study of blood T cell repertoires in COVID-19. Clones were read by immunoSEQ multiplex PCR, and TCRdb kept only the in-frame ones, dropping some. The data hold some 140,000 clones, with about 80% observed a single time. Germline-derived CDR1 and CDR2 are SGHTA and FQGNSA. This CDR3 comprises 16 residues. V was clipped by 4 bases and J by 1 base, with 14 bases between them. The specimen was peripheral blood. The rearrangement links TRBV7-2 to TRBJ2-1, with a tentative D call TRBD2 (5 bases). The sequence was collected from a man aged 60 to 75 with acute or convalescent COVID-19. CDR3 protein: CASSSPTGVSYNEQFF. The CDR3 DNA reads as TGTGCCAGCAGCTCCCCAACCGGGGTTTCCTACAATGAGCAGTTCTTC.